The 11 T cell receptor beta chains in this list originate from one sample, sequenced in a study of blood T cell repertoires in COVID-19. Sequencing was performed with immunoSEQ multiplex PCR; in TCRdb, only in-frame clones are kept and a portion is missing. The profile shows a few hundred thousand clones, over 75% of them singletons. The sequenced sample consisted of PBMCs or T cells enriched from blood (not recorded which). The receptors stem from a woman aged 30 to 39 who had recovered from COVID-19.

In this sample, this clone turned up a few times. This rearrangement joins TRBV19 to TRBJ1-5; D might be TRBD1 (5 bases). V lost 3 bases, J lost 0 bases, and 12 bases lay in between. The V gene's germline CDR1 is LNHDA and CDR2 SQIVND (reference sequence). CDR3 length: 16 amino acids. The CDR3 DNA sequence: TGTGCCAGTAGTATTTTGGAGGGGATTAGCAATCAGCCCCAGCATTTT. Amino acid sequence: CASSILEGISNQPQHF.

This chain uses TRBV7-6 with TRBJ2-5; TRBD2 aligns across 13 bases. The CDR3 has 16 amino acids. Germline V gives CDR1 SGHVS, CDR2 FNYEAQ. Losses at the gene ends were 4 bases for V and 5 bases for J; bases not matched to a gene: 7. The DNA for the CDR3 is TGTGCCAGCAGCTCTCAGACTAGCGGGGGGAGGGAGACCCAGTACTTC. It yields the protein CASSSQTSGGRETQYF.

The gene calls are TRBV2 and TRBJ2-1, with 14 bases lining up with TRBD2. The J segment lost 5 bases and the V segment lost 0 bases, leaving 12 bases of the junction unmatched. CDR3 length: 20 residues. Germline CDR1 reads SNHLY; CDR2 reads FYNNEI. The CDR3, as DNA: TGTGCCAGCAGTGAAGCGCACGAGACTAGCGGGGGGGCCTGGAACAATGAGCAGTTCTTC. It encodes CASSEAHETSGGAWNNEQFF.

The rearrangement joins TRBV2 to TRBJ1-1, with 7 bases lining up with TRBD1. The CDR3 runs 13 residues. CDR1 SNHLY and CDR2 FYNNEI come from the germline V gene. V lost 4 bases to trimming and J lost 5 bases; unmatched junction nucleotides: 4. CDR3 nucleotide sequence: TGTGCCAGCAGTGGACAGGGAAGAACTGAAGCTTTCTTT. It yields the protein CASSGQGRTEAFF.

This clone has more than one count but fewer than ten. This chain uses TRBV4-1 with TRBJ1-6; D gene ambiguous. CDR1 MGHRA and CDR2 YSYEKL come from the germline V gene. The CDR3 runs to 12 residues. Deletions cut 3 bases from V and 11 bases from J, with 8 bases between. Here the CDR3 reads CASSHGGTPLHF. The CDR3 DNA reads as TGCGCCAGCAGCCATGGCGGGACACCCCTCCACTTT.

This clone was picked up one time. The J gene is TRBJ2-1, the V gene TRBV5-1; no clear D gene. The ends were cut back, 4 bases at V and 1 base at J, with 15 bases in the middle. Germline V gene lookup returns CDR1 SGHRS and CDR2 YFSETQ. The CDR3 is 16 amino acids. For the CDR3, the DNA is TGCGCCAGCAGCCTGCGACCGACGGGTTCCTACAATGAGCAGTTCTTC. Amino acids: CASSLRPTGSYNEQFF.

This clone was counted between two and nine times. Here the CDR3 DNA reads TGTGCCAGTAGTAGGACAGGGTCCGGGGAGCTGTTTTTT. This sequence encodes CASSRTGSGELFF. The chain uses TRBV19 and TRBJ2-2; 8 bases agree with TRBD1. CDR3 size: 13 residues. Germline-derived CDR1 and CDR2 are LNHDA and SQIVND (reference sequence). V lost 4 bases and J lost 6; bases outside the gene matches: 1.

The chain carries TRBV27 and TRBJ2-7; D is possibly TRBD2 (6 bases). V lost 6 bases and J lost 5, with 17 bases in between. Germline assignment: CDR1 MNHEY and CDR2 SMNVEV (reference sequence). There are 14 residues in the CDR3. DNA for the CDR3: TGTGCCAGCAGGACTAGGAGGGTTCAGGACGAGCAGTACTTC. Its protein product is CASRTRRVQDEQYF.

This clone has more than one count but fewer than ten. The CDR3 is CASSLTGGDTEAFF. The CDR3, as DNA: TGTGCCAGCAGCTTAACGGGGGGAGATACTGAAGCTTTCTTT. The J gene is TRBJ1-1, the V gene TRBV7-9; TRBD1 might be the D (5 bases). Trimming removed 2 bases from V and 5 bases from J, with 12 bases in between. The CDR3 has 14 residues. The germline gives CDR1 SEHNR, CDR2 FQNEAQ (reference sequence).

The rearrangement links TRBV5-5 to TRBJ1-3; TRBD1 is a possible D gene (6 bases). CDR1 is SGHKS and CDR2 is YYEKEE in the germline V gene (reference sequence). CDR3 size: 16 residues. Trimming took off 4 bases at V and 4 bases at J, with 18 bases between the two ends. As DNA, the CDR3 is TGTGCCAGCAGCCCGCTCGGGACAAGTAAGGGAAACACCATATATTTT. Its protein product is CASSPLGTSKGNTIYF.

This rearrangement joins TRBV6-5 to TRBJ2-3; 7 nucleotides line up with TRBD2. In germline, CDR1 is MNHEY, CDR2 SVGAGI. Losses at the gene ends were 7 bases for V and 1 base for J; bases not matched to a gene: 5. The CDR3 sequence is 14 residues long. The CDR3 bases are TGTGCCAGCAAGGTGAGCGGGGGCACAGATACGCAGTATTTT. Translated, it gives CASKVSGGTDTQYF.